This T cell receptor beta chain was profiled in a study of cytomegalovirus exposure and HLA in healthy donors. The study, taken as a whole, reports: Later analysis suggested most CMV-associated TCR beta chains were HLA-restricted.

This clone was counted a few times. Its antigen is as yet unknown. Primers: 60 Vbeta forward and 13 Jbeta reverse. Produced via immunoSEQ multiplex PCR; TCRdb's table is partial and in-frame only. Among 75,000 to 100,000 clones, 65% to 85% were seen once, and the ten largest hold roughly 3.2%. This CDR3 spans 15 amino acids. CDR1 and CDR2 from the germline V gene are GTSNPN and SVGIG (reference sequence). Unmatched junction bases numbered 9, after V lost 2 bases and J lost 5 bases. The TCR comes from a man aged 35 to 55 in good health and CMV-seronegative. The sequencing sample was made of PBMCs. The V call is TRBV30, the J call TRBJ2-5; 9 bases map to TRBD1. The CDR3 spells CAWSRITGGSETQYF. For the CDR3, the DNA is TGTGCCTGGAGTCGGATAACAGGGGGCAGCGAGACCCAGTACTTC.